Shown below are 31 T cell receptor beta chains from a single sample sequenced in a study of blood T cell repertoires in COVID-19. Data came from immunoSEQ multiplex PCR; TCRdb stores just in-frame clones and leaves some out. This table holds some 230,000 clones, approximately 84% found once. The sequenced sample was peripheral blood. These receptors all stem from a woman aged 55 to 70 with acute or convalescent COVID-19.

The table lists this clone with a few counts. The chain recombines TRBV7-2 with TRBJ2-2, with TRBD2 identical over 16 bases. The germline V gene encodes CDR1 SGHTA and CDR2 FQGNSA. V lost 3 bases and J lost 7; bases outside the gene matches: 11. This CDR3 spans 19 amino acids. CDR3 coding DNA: TGTGCCAGCAGCTTCACCGGGACTAGCGGGGGGGCCGGGAGCGGGGAGCTGTTTTTT. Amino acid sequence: CASSFTGTSGGAGSGELFF.

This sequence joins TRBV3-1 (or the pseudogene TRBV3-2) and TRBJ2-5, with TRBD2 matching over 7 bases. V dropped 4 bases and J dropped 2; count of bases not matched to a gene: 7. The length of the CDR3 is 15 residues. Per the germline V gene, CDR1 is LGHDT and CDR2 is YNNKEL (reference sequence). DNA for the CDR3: TGTGCCAGCAGCCCCCGGGGGGACTCACAAGAGACCCAGTACTTC. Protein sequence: CASSPRGDSQETQYF.

The CDR3 region has the DNA TGCGCCAGCAGCTTGCTCCCCTCTGCGGAACAGACCCAGTACTTC. It is translated as CASSLLPSAEQTQYF. The chain is built from TRBV5-1 and TRBJ2-5; D uncertain. Trimming took 1 base from V and 6 from J, leaving 16 bases between them. CDR3 length: 15 amino acids. Per the germline V gene, CDR1 is SGHRS and CDR2 is YFSETQ.

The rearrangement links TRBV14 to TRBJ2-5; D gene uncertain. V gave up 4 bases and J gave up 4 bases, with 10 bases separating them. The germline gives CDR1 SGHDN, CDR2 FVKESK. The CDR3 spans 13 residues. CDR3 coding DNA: TGTGCCAGCAGCCCCTATTCTCCAGAGACCCAGTACTTC. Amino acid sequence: CASSPYSPETQYF. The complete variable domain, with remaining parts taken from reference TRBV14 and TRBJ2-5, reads EAGVTQFPSHSVIEKGQTVTLRCDPISGHDNLYWYRRVMGKEIKFLLHFVKESKQDESGMPNNRFLAERTGGTYSTLKVQPAELEDSGVYFCASSPYSPETQYFGPGTRLLVL.

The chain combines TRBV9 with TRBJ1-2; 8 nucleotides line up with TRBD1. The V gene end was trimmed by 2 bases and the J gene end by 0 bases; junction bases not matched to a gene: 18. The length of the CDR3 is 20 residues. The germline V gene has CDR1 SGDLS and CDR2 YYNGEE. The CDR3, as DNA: TGTGCCAGCAGCGTGTGGACAGGGCTGACCGGGGGGAATTCTAACTATGGCTACACCTTC. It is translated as CASSVWTGLTGGNSNYGYTF.

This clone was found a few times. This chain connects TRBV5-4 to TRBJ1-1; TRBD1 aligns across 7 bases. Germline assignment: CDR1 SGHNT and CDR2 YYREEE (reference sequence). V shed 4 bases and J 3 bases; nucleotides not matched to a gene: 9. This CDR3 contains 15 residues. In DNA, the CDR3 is TGTGCCAGCAGCCGTAGACAGGGATTTGACACTGAAGCTTTCTTT. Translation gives CASSRRQGFDTEAFF.

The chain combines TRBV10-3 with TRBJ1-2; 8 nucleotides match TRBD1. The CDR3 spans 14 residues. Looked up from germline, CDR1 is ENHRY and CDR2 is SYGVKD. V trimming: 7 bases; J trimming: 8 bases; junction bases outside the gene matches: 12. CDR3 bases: TGTGCCATCACATGGACAGGGATGATGGGCGGCTACACCTTC. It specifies CAITWTGMMGGYTF.

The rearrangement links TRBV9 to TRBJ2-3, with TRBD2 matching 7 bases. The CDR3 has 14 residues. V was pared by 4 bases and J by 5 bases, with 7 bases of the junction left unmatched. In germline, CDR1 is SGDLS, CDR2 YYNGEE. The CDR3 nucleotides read TGTGCCAGCAGCTCCCGAGTAGCGGGAGATACGCAGTATTTT. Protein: CASSSRVAGDTQYF.

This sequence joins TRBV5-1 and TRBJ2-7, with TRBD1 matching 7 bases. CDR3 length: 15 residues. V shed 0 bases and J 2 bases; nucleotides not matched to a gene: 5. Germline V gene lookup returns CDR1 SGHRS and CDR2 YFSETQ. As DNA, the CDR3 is TGCGCCAGCAGCTTGGTACAGGGGTCGACCTACGAGCAGTACTTC. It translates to CASSLVQGSTYEQYF. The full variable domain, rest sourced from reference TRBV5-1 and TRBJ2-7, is KAGVTQTPRYLIKTRGQQVTLSCSPISGHRSVSWYQQTPGQGLQFLFEYFSETQRNKGNFPGRFSGRQFSNSRSEMNVSTLELGDSALYLCASSLVQGSTYEQYFGPGTRLTVT.

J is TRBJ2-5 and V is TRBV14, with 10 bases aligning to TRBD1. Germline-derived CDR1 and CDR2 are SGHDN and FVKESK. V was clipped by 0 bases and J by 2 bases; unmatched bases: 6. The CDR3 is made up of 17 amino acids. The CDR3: CASSQDFRDRGQETQYF. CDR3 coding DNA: TGTGCCAGCAGCCAAGATTTTCGGGACAGGGGTCAAGAGACCCAGTACTTC.

CDR3 nucleotides: TGTGCCAGCAGCCAAGATCCGGGGTTGGGCACTGAAGCTTTCTTT. Translating it yields CASSQDPGLGTEAFF. V usage is TRBV4-2 and J usage is TRBJ1-1; no clear D gene. The germline V gene encodes CDR1 LGHNA and CDR2 YNFKEQ. V lost 0 bases to trimming and J lost 4 bases, with 12 bases between them. This CDR3 is 15 amino acids long.

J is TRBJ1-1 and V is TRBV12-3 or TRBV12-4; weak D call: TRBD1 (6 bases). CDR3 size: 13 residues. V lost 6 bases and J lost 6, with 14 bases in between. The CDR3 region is CASRVQGESEAFF. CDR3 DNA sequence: TGTGCCAGCAGGGTACAGGGTGAATCTGAAGCTTTCTTT.

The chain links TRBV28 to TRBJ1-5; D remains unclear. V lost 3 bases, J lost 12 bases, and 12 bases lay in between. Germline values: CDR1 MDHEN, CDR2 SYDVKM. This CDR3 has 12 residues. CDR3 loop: CASSLVAEHQHF. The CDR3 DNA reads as TGTGCCAGCAGTTTGGTGGCGGAACACCAGCATTTT.

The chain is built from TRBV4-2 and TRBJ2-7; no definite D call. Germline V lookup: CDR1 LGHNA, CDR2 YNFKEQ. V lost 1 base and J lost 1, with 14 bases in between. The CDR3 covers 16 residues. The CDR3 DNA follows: TGTGCCAGCAGCCAAGCTTTCCTGCCAGAATCCTACGAGCAGTACTTC. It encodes CASSQAFLPESYEQYF.

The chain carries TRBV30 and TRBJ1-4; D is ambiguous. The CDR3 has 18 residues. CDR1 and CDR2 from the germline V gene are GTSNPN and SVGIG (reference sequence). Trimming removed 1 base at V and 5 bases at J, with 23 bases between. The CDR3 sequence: CAWSAGDRKTVLNEKLFF. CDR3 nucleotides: TGTGCCTGGAGTGCGGGAGATAGAAAGACTGTCCTGAATGAAAAACTGTTTTTT.

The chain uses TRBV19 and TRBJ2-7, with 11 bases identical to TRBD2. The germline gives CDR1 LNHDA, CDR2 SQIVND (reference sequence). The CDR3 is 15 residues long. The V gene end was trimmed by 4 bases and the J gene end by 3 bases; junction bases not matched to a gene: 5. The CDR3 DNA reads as TGTGCCAGTAGTAACTTAGCGGGGGGGCACTACGAGCAGTACTTC. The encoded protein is CASSNLAGGHYEQYF.

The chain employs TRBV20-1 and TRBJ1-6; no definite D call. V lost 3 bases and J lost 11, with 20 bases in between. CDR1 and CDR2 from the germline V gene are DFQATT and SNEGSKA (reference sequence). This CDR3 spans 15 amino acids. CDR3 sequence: CSASLDPTGGTPLHF. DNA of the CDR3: TGCAGTGCTAGTTTGGACCCCACGGGCGGGACACCCCTCCACTTT.

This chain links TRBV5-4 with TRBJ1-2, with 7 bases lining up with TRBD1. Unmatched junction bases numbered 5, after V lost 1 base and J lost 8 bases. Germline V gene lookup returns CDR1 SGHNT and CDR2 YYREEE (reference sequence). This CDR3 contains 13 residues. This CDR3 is CASSLSRGEGYTF. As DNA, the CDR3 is TGTGCCAGCAGCTTGAGCAGGGGGGAAGGCTACACCTTC.

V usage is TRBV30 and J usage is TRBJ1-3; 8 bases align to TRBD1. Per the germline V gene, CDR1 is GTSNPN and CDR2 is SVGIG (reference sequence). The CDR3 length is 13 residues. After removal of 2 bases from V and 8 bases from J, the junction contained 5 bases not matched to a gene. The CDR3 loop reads CAWSTRQGHTIYF. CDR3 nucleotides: TGTGCCTGGAGTACACGACAGGGGCACACCATATATTTT.

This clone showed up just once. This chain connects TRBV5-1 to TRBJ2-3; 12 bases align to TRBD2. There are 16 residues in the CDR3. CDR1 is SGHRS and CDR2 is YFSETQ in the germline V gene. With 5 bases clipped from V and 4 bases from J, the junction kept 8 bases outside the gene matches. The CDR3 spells CASSTGLAGTSDTQYF. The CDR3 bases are TGCGCCAGCAGTACCGGACTAGCGGGGACATCAGATACGCAGTATTTT.

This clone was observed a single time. The DNA of the CDR3 is TGTGCCAGCAGTGCTCACAGGGGGCGGGGGGCTAATGAAAAACTGTTTTTT. This translates into CASSAHRGRGANEKLFF. The V and J genes are TRBV6-1 and TRBJ1-4; 9 positions match TRBD1. J was trimmed by 3 bases and V by 4 bases; bases with no gene match: 9. CDR3 length: 17 residues. Germline CDR1 reads MNHNS; CDR2 reads SASEGT.

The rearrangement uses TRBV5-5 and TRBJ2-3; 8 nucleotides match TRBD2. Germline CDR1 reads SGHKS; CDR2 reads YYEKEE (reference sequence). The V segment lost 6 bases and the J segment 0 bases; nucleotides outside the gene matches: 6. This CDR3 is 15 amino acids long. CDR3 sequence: CASIQAGASTDTQYF. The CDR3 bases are TGTGCCAGCATCCAAGCGGGGGCAAGCACAGATACGCAGTATTTT.

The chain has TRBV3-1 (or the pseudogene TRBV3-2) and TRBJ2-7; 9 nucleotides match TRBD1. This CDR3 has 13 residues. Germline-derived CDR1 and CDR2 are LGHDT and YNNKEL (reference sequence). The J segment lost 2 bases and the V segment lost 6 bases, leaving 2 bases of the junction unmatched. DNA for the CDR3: TGTGCCAGCAGACAGGGGGCTACCTACGAGCAGTACTTC. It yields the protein CASRQGATYEQYF.

The CDR3 coding sequence is TGTGCCAGCAGCGCCCGGGACACCTTTAGCACAGATACGCAGTATTTT. This encodes CASSARDTFSTDTQYF. V usage is TRBV7-3 and J usage is TRBJ2-3, with a possible D match to TRBD1 (6 bases). The germline V and J ends were trimmed by 5 bases and 0 bases, with 15 bases remaining between them. Germline V CDR1 and CDR2: SGHTA, FQGTGA. The CDR3 spans 16 residues.

CDR3 in amino acids: CASSLGSGSIYGYTF. The DNA of the CDR3 is TGTGCCAGCAGCTTAGGTAGCGGGTCGATATATGGCTACACCTTC. This chain connects TRBV7-2 to TRBJ1-2, with D hard to call. Trimming shortened V by 1 base and J by 5 bases, and 14 bases separated the two germline ends. The CDR3 extends over 15 amino acids. Per the germline V gene, CDR1 is SGHTA and CDR2 is FQGNSA. The variable domain in full, completed from reference TRBV7-2 and TRBJ1-2, reads GAGVSQSPSNKVTEKGKDVELRCDPISGHTALYWYRQSLGQGLEFLIYFQGNSAPDKSGLPSDRFSAERTGGSVSTLTIQRTQQEDSAVYLCASSLGSGSIYGYTFGSGTRLTVV.

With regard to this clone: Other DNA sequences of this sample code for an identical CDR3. The DNA of the CDR3 is TGTGCCAGCTCACCAACACAAGAGACCCAGTACTTC. Protein: CASSPTQETQYF. The chain uses TRBV18 and TRBJ2-5, with D unclear. The germline V and J ends were trimmed by 2 bases and 2 bases, with 3 bases remaining between them. CDR1 is KGHSH, CDR2 LQKENI, per germline. The CDR3 runs to 12 residues.

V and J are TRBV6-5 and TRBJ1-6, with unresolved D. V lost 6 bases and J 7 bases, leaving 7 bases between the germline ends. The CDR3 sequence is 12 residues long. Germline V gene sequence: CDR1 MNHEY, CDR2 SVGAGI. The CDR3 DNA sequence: TGTGCCAGCAGGCTCCGGAATTCACCCCTCCACTTT. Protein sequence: CASRLRNSPLHF.

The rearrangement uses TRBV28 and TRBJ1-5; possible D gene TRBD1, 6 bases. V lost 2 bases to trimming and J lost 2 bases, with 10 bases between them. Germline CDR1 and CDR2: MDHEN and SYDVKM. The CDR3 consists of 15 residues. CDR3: CASSLVRGGNQPQHF. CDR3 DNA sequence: TGTGCCAGCAGTTTAGTCAGGGGAGGCAATCAGCCCCAGCATTTT.

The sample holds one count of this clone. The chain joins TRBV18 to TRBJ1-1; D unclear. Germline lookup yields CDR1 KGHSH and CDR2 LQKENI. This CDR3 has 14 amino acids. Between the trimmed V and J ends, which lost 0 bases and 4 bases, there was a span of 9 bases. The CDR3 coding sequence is TGTGCCAGCTCACCACCGGCAGGTTCCACTGAAGCTTTCTTT. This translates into CASSPPAGSTEAFF.

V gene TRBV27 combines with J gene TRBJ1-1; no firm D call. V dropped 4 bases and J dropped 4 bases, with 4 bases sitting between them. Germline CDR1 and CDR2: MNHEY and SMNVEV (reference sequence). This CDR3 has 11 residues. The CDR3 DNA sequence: TGTGCCAGCAGTTCCCGCACTGAAGCTTTCTTT. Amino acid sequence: CASSSRTEAFF.

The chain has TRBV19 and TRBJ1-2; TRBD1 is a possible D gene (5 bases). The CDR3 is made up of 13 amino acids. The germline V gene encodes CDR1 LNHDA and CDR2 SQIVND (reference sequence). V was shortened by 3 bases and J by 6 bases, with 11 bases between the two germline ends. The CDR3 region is CASSIREVDGYTF. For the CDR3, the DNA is TGTGCCAGTAGTATCAGGGAAGTAGATGGCTACACCTTC.